The T cell receptor (beta chain) under discussion was sequenced for a study of blood T cells in healthy people across ages. Study-wide background: About one barcoded beta molecule per two T cells was captured by template switching. General study points: Estimates based on one million T cells were treated as lower bounds. There were more naive CD4+ cells and higher diversity in long-lived donors than in aged donors.

Whenever a sample was processed, at least 7 million PBMCs were isolated. The use of a sample-barcoded 5' primer and a J-beta primer mix characterized a second PCR of roughly 6 to 11 cycles. TCRdb re-analysed the 5' RACE reads in MiXCR, keeping a single row per CDR3 protein. Seen here are 1.5 million to 2 million distinct CDR3 sequences, roughly 50% observed once, and the top ten hold approximately 2%. The CDR3 is made up of 18 amino acids. V lost 5 bases, J lost 3 bases, and 9 bases stayed unmatched. Germline V lookup: CDR1 SEHNR, CDR2 FQNEAQ (reference sequence). This clonotype appeared a few times. Its target is unknown.

Material for sequencing was blood. This receptor was obtained from a woman aged 40 to 50 in good health. The V gene is TRBV7-9, the J gene TRBJ2-1; 14 bases map to TRBD2. CDR3 in DNA: TGTGCCAGCAGCATATACCGGGGACTAGCGGGGGACTACAATGAGCAGTTCTTC. Its protein product is CASSIYRGLAGDYNEQFF.